The 24 T cell receptor beta chains in this list originate from one sample, sequenced in a study of shared clonotypes between healthy human individuals (dated by TCRdb to the early 2020s). Library generation was performed with the immunoSEQ multiplex PCR assay. TCRdb took over this immuneACCESS table, retaining in-frame rearrangements with V and J assigned. Such tables are incomplete; in checked studies, under half of the missing clones stem from an unresolved V gene, and the remainder is unexplained. The sample table contains roughly 2.5 million clones; only one count was recorded for around 90% of them. The biggest ten clones account for around 0.14% of the sample. The sequencing input was naive CD4+ T cells sorted from blood. Taken with the paper, the label for cell subset or site translates to: CD45RA+ positively selected. The receptors shown here come from a man aged 18-30 years in good health.

This chain connects TRBV7-2 to TRBJ2-7, with unresolved D. Trimming left V 5 bases short and J 2 bases short, with 10 bases between. CDR3 size: 13 residues. Per germline, CDR1 SGHTA and CDR2 FQGNSA. The CDR3 region has the DNA TGTGCCAGCAGCCCCGGATCCCCCTACGAGCAGTACTTC. This sequence encodes CASSPGSPYEQYF.

This sequence joins TRBV5-5 and TRBJ1-1; D call uncertain. Germline CDR1 SGHKS, CDR2 YYEKEE (reference sequence). This CDR3 is built from 14 residues. Trimming removed 2 bases from V and 1 base from J, with 9 bases in between. The CDR3 region is CASSFLAGNTEAFF. DNA of the CDR3: TGTGCCAGCAGCTTCCTGGCGGGGAACACTGAAGCTTTCTTT.

This sequence joins TRBV6-1 and TRBJ2-1, with TRBD2 identical over 12 bases. V trimming: 1 base; J trimming: 9 bases; junction bases outside the gene matches: 10. The CDR3 consists of 17 residues. Germline CDR1 reads MNHNS; CDR2 reads SASEGT. The chain's CDR3 is CASSEGGRLAGEGEQFF. CDR3 sequence (DNA): TGTGCCAGCAGTGAAGGGGGGCGACTAGCGGGAGAAGGTGAGCAGTTCTTC.

The rearrangement joins TRBV5-6 to TRBJ1-6, with D perhaps matching TRBD1 (5 bases). Trimming removed 4 bases at V and 6 bases at J, with 17 bases between. The CDR3 is 16 residues long. Per germline, CDR1 SGHDT and CDR2 YYEEEE. The CDR3 nucleotides read TGTGCCAGCAGCAGTGGGGGGGTTAAGGGTAATTCACCCCTCCACTTT. Its translation is CASSSGGVKGNSPLHF. Supplemented by reference TRBV5-6 and TRBJ1-6, the full variable domain reads DAGVTQSPTHLIKTRGQQVTLRCSPKSGHDTVSWYQQALGQGPQFIFQYYEEEERQRGNFPDRFSGHQFPNYSSELNVNALLLGDSALYLCASSSGGVKGNSPLHFGNGTRLTVT.

The rearrangement links TRBV18 to TRBJ2-3, with 10 nucleotides matching TRBD2. CDR1 and CDR2 (germline): KGHSH, LQKENI. The length of the CDR3 is 18 residues. The ends lost 1 base at V and 6 bases at J; junction bases unmatched: 13. The CDR3 loop reads CASSPQLTSGAGSDTQYF. In DNA, the CDR3 is TGTGCCAGCTCACCACAGCTCACTAGCGGGGCTGGGAGTGATACGCAGTATTTT. The full variable domain, rest sourced from reference TRBV18 and TRBJ2-3, is NAGVMQNPRHLVRRRGQEARLRCSPMKGHSHVYWYRQLPEEGLKFMVYLQKENIIDESGMPKERFSAEFPKEGPSILRIQQVVRGDSAAYFCASSPQLTSGAGSDTQYFGPGTRLTVL.

The chain has TRBV5-5 and TRBJ1-4; D call uncertain. Germline assignment: CDR1 SGHKS and CDR2 YYEKEE (reference sequence). V was clipped by 0 bases and J by 6 bases, with 9 bases between them. The CDR3 contains 14 residues. The CDR3 DNA sequence: TGTGCCAGCAGCTTGGGGGAGTGGGATGAAAAACTGTTTTTT. Its translation is CASSLGEWDEKLFF. Full variable domain (rest looked up from reference TRBV5-5 and TRBJ1-4): DAGVTQSPTHLIKTRGQQVTLRCSPISGHKSVSWYQQVLGQGPQFIFQYYEKEERGRGNFPDRFSARQFPNYSSELNVNALLLGDSALYLCASSLGEWDEKLFFGSGTQLSVL.

V gene TRBV28 combines with J gene TRBJ1-1, with no clear D. V was cut by 3 bases and J by 7 bases, with 9 bases left in between. This CDR3 contains 12 residues. Per the germline V gene, CDR1 is MDHEN and CDR2 is SYDVKM. The DNA of the CDR3 is TGTGCCAGCAGTTTCGGTCCGATTGAAGCTTTCTTT. Its protein product is CASSFGPIEAFF. The entire variable domain, with the rest obtained from reference TRBV28 and TRBJ1-1, is as follows: DVKVTQSSRYLVKRTGEKVFLECVQDMDHENMFWYRQDPGLGLRLIYFSYDVKMKEKGDIPEGYSVSREKKERFSLILESASTNQTSMYLCASSFGPIEAFFGQGTRLTVV.

The chain carries TRBV7-2 and TRBJ2-1; D gene ambiguous. Germline CDR1 SGHTA, CDR2 FQGNSA. V was shortened by 4 bases and J by 8 bases, with 18 bases between the two germline ends. The CDR3 length is 15 residues. CDR3 amino acids: CASSSPLTSGYEQFF. The CDR3, as DNA: TGTGCCAGCAGCTCGCCCCTGACCTCAGGCTATGAGCAGTTCTTC.

V and J are TRBV11-2 and TRBJ2-6; TRBD2 matches at 13 bases. CDR3 length: 18 residues. The germline CDR1 and CDR2 sequences are SGHAT and FQNNGV. Trimming removed 5 bases from V and 2 bases from J; junction bases left unmatched: 6. In DNA form, the CDR3 reads TGTGCCAGCAGCCTAGGGACTAGCGGGGCCCCTGGGGCCAACGTCCTGACTTTC. It specifies CASSLGTSGAPGANVLTF. Full variable domain (outside the CDR3, taken from reference TRBV11-2 and TRBJ2-6): EAGVAQSPRYKIIEKRQSVAFWCNPISGHATLYWYQQILGQGPKLLIQFQNNGVVDDSQLPKDRFSAERLKGVDSTLKIQPAKLEDSAVYLCASSLGTSGAPGANVLTFGAGSRLTVL.

V is TRBV5-1 and J is TRBJ2-5; TRBD2 aligns across 8 bases. This CDR3 contains 15 residues. V lost 1 base to trimming and J lost 5 bases; unmatched junction nucleotides: 7. The germline V gene has CDR1 SGHRS and CDR2 YFSETQ. In DNA form, the CDR3 reads TGCGCCAGCAGCTTGAGTCCCGGGAGGGAGGAGACCCAGTACTTC. As protein: CASSLSPGREETQYF.

The V and J genes are TRBV7-2 and TRBJ1-5; TRBD1 matches at 11 bases. The CDR3 sequence is 16 residues long. V dropped 3 bases and J dropped 5; count of bases not matched to a gene: 6. Germline V CDR1 and CDR2: SGHTA, FQGNSA. CDR3 sequence (DNA): TGTGCCAGCAGCTTGACGGGACAGGGGGTTTATCAGCCCCAGCATTTT. The encoded protein is CASSLTGQGVYQPQHF.

The rearrangement joins TRBV6-1 to TRBJ1-1; tentative D call: TRBD1 (5 bases). The V gene lost 0 bases and the J gene lost 8 bases, with 10 bases spanning the gap. This CDR3 is 13 amino acids long. From germline, CDR1 is MNHNS and CDR2 SASEGT. CDR3 residues: CASSEAGDEEAFF. The DNA of the CDR3 is TGTGCCAGCAGTGAAGCAGGGGACGAGGAAGCTTTCTTT.

The V and J genes are TRBV30 and TRBJ2-1, with D maybe TRBD2 (5 bases). The germline gives CDR1 GTSNPN, CDR2 SVGIG (reference sequence). The ends were cut back, 2 bases at V and 6 bases at J, with 14 bases in the middle. This CDR3 has 14 residues. The CDR3 loop is CAWSPPLTTNEQFF. The CDR3 bases are TGTGCCTGGAGTCCACCCCTGACTACCAATGAGCAGTTCTTC.

J is TRBJ2-5 and V is TRBV5-1; D is possibly TRBD2 (5 bases). Between the trimmed V and J ends, which lost 1 base and 5 bases, there was a span of 12 bases. Germline V gives CDR1 SGHRS, CDR2 YFSETQ. This CDR3 comprises 14 residues. CDR3 sequence: CASSLQTPGETQYF. CDR3 sequence (DNA): TGCGCCAGCAGCTTGCAAACCCCGGGGGAGACCCAGTACTTC.

The gene calls are TRBV7-3 and TRBJ2-3; TRBD1 matches 9 bases. The ends lost 0 bases at V and 6 bases at J; junction bases unmatched: 10. Germline CDR1 reads SGHTA; CDR2 reads FQGTGA. The CDR3 contains 17 residues. The CDR3 coding sequence is TGTGCCAGCAGCTTAACTCTTAGGGGACAGGGAGGCGATACGCAGTATTTT. It yields the protein CASSLTLRGQGGDTQYF.

J is TRBJ1-3 and V is TRBV10-3; 10 nucleotides match TRBD1. The CDR3 length is 14 residues. Trimming cost V 6 bases and J 8 bases; bases outside gene matches: 7. From germline, CDR1 is ENHRY and CDR2 SYGVKD. CDR3 in DNA: TGTGCCATCAGACGACAGGGGGCGAGAGACACCATATATTTT. As protein: CAIRRQGARDTIYF.

V usage is TRBV7-3 and J usage is TRBJ2-3; no clear D. This CDR3 comprises 12 residues. From germline, CDR1 is SGHTA and CDR2 FQGTGA. Trimming removed 3 bases at V and 5 bases at J, with 6 bases between. The CDR3 DNA reads TGTGCCAGCAGCTTGGGAATAGATACGCAGTATTTT. Translated, it gives CASSLGIDTQYF.

This sequence joins TRBV30 and TRBJ2-7; 9 bases agree with TRBD1. The CDR3 runs to 14 residues. The V and J ends lost 3 bases and 4 bases, in that order; junction bases with no gene match: 7. CDR1 and CDR2 from the germline V gene are GTSNPN and SVGIG (reference sequence). CDR3 region: CAWRPGQGLYEQYF. In DNA form, the CDR3 reads TGTGCCTGGAGGCCGGGACAGGGCTTGTACGAGCAGTACTTC. Full variable domain (remainder filled in from reference TRBV30 and TRBJ2-7): SQTIHQWPATLVQPVGSPLSLECTVEGTSNPNLYWYRQAAGRGLQLLFYSVGIGQISSEVPQNLSASRPQDRQFILSSKKLLLSDSGFYLCAWRPGQGLYEQYFGPGTRLTVT.

The rearrangement links TRBV2 to TRBJ1-2; weak D call: TRBD1 (6 bases). V lost 5 bases, J lost 5 bases, and 9 bases lay in between. The CDR3 sequence is 12 residues long. Germline V gene lookup returns CDR1 SNHLY and CDR2 FYNNEI. DNA of the CDR3: TGTGCCAGCAGTAAGGACAGATATGGCTACACCTTC. Translating it yields CASSKDRYGYTF.

The rearrangement links TRBV28 to TRBJ1-4; tentatively, D is TRBD1 (5 bases). This CDR3 has 14 amino acids. CDR1 MDHEN and CDR2 SYDVKM come from the germline V gene. The CDR3, as DNA: TGTGTCGTGGTCGGGGGAAGTAAGAATGAAAAACTGTTTTTT. Protein product: CVVVGGSKNEKLFF. Based on the CDR3 plus reference TRBV28 and TRBJ1-4, the full variable domain is DVKVTQSSRYLVKRTGEKVFLECVQDMDHENMFWYRQDPGLGLRLIYFSYDVKMKEKGDIPEGYSVSREKKERFSLILESASTNQTSMYLCVVVGGSKNEKLFFGSGTQLSVL.

This sequence joins TRBV10-3 and TRBJ2-2, with a tentative D call TRBD1 (5 bases). Germline V CDR1 and CDR2: ENHRY, SYGVKD. The V end lost 7 bases, the J end lost 2 bases, and 14 bases lay between the germline ends. The CDR3 has 15 residues. The chain's CDR3 is CAINGQGPNTGELFF. DNA for the CDR3: TGTGCCATCAACGGGCAGGGCCCCAACACCGGGGAGCTGTTTTTT.

As for this clone: The identical CDR3 is also encoded by other nucleotide sequences in the sample. V gene TRBV28 combines with J gene TRBJ1-2; D unclear. The CDR3 spans 14 residues. Trimming left V 1 base short and J 4 bases short, with 10 bases between. CDR1 and CDR2 from the germline V gene are MDHEN and SYDVKM. CDR3 sequence (DNA): TGTGCCAGCAGTTTATCGGGTGTGGGCTATGGCTACACCTTC. Translating it yields CASSLSGVGYGYTF.

The J gene is TRBJ1-4, the V gene TRBV10-3; D is ambiguous. The length of the CDR3 is 12 residues. Trimming stripped 3 bases from V and 8 bases from J, with 7 bases between. The V gene's germline CDR1 is ENHRY and CDR2 SYGVKD. The CDR3 is CAISDQDEKLFF. In DNA, the CDR3 is TGTGCCATCAGTGACCAGGACGAAAAACTGTTTTTT.

This chain connects TRBV30 to TRBJ1-2, with a possible D match to TRBD1 (5 bases). The CDR3 is 13 residues long. V lost 0 bases to trimming and J lost 4 bases, with 9 bases between them. Germline lookup yields CDR1 GTSNPN and CDR2 SVGIG (reference sequence). This CDR3 reads CAWSVEQGYGYTF. DNA for the CDR3: TGTGCCTGGAGTGTAGAGCAGGGCTATGGCTACACCTTC.